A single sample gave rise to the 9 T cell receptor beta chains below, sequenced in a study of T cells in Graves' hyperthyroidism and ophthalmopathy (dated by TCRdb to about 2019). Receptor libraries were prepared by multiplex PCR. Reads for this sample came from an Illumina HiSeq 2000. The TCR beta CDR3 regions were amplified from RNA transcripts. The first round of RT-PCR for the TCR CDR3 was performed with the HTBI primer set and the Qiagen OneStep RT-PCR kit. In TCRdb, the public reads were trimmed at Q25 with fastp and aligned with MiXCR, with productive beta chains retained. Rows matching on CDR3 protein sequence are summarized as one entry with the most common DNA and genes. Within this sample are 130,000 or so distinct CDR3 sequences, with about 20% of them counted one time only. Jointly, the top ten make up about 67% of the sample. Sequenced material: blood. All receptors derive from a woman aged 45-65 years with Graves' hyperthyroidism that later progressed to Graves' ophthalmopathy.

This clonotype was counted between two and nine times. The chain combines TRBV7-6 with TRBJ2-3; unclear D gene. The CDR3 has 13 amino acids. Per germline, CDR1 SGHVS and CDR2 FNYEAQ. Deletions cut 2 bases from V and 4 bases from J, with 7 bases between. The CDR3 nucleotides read TGTGCCAGCAGCTTAATTCTCCCAGATACGCAGTATTTT. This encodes CASSLILPDTQYF.

The CDR3 spells CASRRDRGSDDEQFF. Written as DNA, the CDR3 is TGTGCCAGCAGGCGGGACAGGGGTTCGGACGATGAGCAGTTCTTC. The chain has TRBV6-1 and TRBJ2-1; 10 nucleotides line up with TRBD1. V trimming: 6 bases; J trimming: 8 bases; junction bases outside the gene matches: 10. Germline CDR1 and CDR2: MNHNS and SASEGT. The CDR3 is 15 residues long.

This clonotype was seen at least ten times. This chain's CDR3 is CSARVSGRLHNEQFF. The CDR3 DNA reads as TGCAGTGCTAGAGTAAGCGGGAGGCTGCACAATGAGCAGTTCTTC. V gene TRBV20-1 combines with J gene TRBJ2-1; 9 bases map to TRBD2. V lost 1 base and J lost 5; bases outside the gene matches: 6. This CDR3 spans 15 amino acids. Germline loops: CDR1 DFQATT, CDR2 SNEGSKA (reference sequence).

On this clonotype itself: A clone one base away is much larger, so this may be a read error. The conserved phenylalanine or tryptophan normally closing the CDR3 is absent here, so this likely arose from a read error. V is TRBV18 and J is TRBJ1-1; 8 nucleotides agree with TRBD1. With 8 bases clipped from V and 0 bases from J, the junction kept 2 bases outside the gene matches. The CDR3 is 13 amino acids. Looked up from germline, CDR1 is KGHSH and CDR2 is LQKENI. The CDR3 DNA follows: TGTGCCAGCCAGACAGGGGTGAACACTGAAGCTTTCTTA. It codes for CASQTGVNTEAFL.

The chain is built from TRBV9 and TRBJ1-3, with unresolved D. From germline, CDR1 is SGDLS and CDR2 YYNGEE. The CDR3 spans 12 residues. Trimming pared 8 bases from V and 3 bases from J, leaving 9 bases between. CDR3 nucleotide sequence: TGTGCCAGGGGTGGTTTTGGAAACACCATATATTTT. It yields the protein CARGGFGNTIYF.

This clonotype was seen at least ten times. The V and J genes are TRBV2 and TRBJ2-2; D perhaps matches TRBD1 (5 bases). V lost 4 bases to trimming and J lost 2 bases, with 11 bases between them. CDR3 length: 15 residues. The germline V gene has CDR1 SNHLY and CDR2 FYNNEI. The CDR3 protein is CASSGTPTNTGELFF. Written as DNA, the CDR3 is TGTGCCAGCAGTGGGACACCAACTAACACCGGGGAGCTGTTTTTT.

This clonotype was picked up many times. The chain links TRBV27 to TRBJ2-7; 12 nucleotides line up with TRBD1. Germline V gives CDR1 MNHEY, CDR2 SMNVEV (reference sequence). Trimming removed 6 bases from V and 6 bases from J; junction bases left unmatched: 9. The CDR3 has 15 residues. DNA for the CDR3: TGTGCCAGCAGGCTCTCCGGGACAGGGGGCGCCGAGCAGTACTTC. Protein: CASRLSGTGGAEQYF.

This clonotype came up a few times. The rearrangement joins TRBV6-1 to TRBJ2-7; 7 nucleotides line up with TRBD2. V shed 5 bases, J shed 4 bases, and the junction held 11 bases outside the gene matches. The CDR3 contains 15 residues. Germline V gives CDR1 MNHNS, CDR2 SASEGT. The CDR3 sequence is CASSYRQTSMYEQYF. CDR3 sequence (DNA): TGTGCCAGCAGTTATCGGCAGACTAGCATGTACGAGCAGTACTTC.

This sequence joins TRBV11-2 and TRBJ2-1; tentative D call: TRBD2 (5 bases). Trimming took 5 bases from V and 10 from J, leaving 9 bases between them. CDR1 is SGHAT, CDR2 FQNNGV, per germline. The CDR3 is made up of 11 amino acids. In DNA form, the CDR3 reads TGTGCCAGCAGCATGGGAGAGGAGCAGTTCTTC. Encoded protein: CASSMGEEQFF.